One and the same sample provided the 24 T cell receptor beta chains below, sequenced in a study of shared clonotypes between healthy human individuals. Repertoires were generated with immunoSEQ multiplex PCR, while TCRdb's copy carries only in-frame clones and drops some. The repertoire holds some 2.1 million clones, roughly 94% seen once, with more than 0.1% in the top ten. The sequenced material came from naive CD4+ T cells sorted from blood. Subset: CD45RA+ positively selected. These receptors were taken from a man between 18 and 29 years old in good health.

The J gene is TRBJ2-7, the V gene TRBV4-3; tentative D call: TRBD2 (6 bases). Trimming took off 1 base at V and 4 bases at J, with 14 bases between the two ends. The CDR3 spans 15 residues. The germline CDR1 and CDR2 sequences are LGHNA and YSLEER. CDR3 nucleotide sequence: TGCGCCAGCAGCCAAGGTGCCGGGACTTATTACGAGCAGTACTTC. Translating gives CASSQGAGTYYEQYF.

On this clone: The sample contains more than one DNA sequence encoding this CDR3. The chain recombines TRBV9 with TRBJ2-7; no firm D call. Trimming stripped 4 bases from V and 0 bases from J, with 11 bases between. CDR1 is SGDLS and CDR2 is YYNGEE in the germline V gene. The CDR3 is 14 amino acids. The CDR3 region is CASSLGPSSYEQYF. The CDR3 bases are TGTGCCAGCAGCCTTGGGCCGAGCTCCTACGAGCAGTACTTC.

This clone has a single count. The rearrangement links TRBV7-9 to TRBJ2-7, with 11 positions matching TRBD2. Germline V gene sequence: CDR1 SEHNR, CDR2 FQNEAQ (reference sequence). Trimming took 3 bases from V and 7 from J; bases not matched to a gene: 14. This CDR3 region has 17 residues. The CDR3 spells CASSLGTVLAGVREQYF. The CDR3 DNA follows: TGTGCCAGCAGCTTGGGTACCGTACTAGCGGGAGTACGAGAGCAGTACTTC. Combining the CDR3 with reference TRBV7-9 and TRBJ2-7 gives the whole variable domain DTGVSQNPRHKITKRGQNVTFRCDPISEHNRLYWYRQTLGQGPEFLTYFQNEAQLEKSRLLSDRFSAERPKGSFSTLEIQRTEQGDSAMYLCASSLGTVLAGVREQYFGPGTRLTVT.

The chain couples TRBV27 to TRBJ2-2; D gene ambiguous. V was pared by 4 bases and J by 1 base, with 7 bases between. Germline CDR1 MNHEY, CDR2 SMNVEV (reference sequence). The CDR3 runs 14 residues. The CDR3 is CASSSWGNTGELFF. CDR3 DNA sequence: TGTGCCAGCAGTTCCTGGGGGAACACCGGGGAGCTGTTTTTT.

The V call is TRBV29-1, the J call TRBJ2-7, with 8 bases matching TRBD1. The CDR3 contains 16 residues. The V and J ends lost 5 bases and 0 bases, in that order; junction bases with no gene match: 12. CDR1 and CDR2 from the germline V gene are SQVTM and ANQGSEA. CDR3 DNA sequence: TGCAGCGTTCAGGGGGCCAGGGACGCGAGCTCCTACGAGCAGTACTTC. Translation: CSVQGARDASSYEQYF.

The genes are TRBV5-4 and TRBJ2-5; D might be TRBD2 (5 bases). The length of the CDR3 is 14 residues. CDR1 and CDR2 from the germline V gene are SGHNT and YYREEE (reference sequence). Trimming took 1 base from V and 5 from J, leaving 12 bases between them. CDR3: CASSLPGVMETQYF. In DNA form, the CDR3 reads TGTGCCAGCAGCTTGCCCGGGGTCATGGAGACCCAGTACTTC. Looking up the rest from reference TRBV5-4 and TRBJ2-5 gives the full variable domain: ETGVTQSPTHLIKTRGQQVTLRCSSQSGHNTVSWYQQALGQGPQFIFQYYREEENGRGNFPPRFSGLQFPNYSSELNVNALELDDSALYLCASSLPGVMETQYFGPGTRLLVL.

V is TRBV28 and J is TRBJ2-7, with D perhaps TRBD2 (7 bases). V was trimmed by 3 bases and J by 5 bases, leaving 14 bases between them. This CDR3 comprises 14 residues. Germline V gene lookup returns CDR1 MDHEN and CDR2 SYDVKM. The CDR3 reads CASSFLSGGDEQYF. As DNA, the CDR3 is TGTGCCAGCAGTTTTTTGTCGGGGGGCGACGAGCAGTACTTC.

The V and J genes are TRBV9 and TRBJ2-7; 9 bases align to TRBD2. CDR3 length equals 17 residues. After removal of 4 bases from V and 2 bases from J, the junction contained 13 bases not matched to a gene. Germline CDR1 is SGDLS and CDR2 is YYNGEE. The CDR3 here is CASSLPHLAGDTYEQYF. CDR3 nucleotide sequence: TGTGCCAGCAGCCTCCCCCATTTAGCGGGGGACACCTACGAGCAGTACTTC.

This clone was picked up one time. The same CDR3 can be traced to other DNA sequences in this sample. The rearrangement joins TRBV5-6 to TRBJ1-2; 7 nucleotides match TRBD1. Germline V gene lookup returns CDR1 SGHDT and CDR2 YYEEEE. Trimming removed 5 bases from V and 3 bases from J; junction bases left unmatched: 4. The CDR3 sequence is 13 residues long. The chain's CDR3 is CASSRQGYYGYTF. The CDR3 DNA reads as TGTGCCAGCAGTCGACAGGGATACTATGGCTACACCTTC.

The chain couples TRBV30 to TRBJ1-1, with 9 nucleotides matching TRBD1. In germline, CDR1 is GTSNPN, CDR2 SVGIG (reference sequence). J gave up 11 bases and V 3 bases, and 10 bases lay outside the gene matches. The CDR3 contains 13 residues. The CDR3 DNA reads TGTGCCTGGAGGATACAGGGGGCAACGAGGGCTTTCTTT. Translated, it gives CAWRIQGATRAFF.

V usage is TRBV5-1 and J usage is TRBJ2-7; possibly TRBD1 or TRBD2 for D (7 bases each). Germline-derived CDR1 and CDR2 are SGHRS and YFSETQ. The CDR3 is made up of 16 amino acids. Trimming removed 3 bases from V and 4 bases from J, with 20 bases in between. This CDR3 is CASSSGEGAGLYEQYF. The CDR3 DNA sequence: TGCGCCAGCAGCTCTGGGGAGGGGGCCGGATTGTACGAGCAGTACTTC.

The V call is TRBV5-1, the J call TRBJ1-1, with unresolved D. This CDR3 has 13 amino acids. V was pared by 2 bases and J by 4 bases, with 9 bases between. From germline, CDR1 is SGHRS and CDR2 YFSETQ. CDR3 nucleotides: TGCGCCAGCAGCTTCTCGGGGAGCACTGAAGCTTTCTTT. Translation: CASSFSGSTEAFF.

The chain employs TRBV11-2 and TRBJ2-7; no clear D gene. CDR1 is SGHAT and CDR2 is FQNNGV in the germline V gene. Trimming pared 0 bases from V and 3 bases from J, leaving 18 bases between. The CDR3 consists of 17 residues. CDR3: CASSLDYGQRFGYEQYF. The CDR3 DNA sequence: TGTGCCAGCAGCTTAGATTACGGTCAACGGTTTGGCTACGAGCAGTACTTC.

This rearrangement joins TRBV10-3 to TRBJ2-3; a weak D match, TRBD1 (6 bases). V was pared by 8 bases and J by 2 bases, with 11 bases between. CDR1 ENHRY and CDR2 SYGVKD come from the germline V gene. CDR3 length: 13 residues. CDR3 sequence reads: CAIRAGDTDTQYF. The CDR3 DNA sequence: TGTGCCATCCGGGCAGGGGACACAGATACGCAGTATTTT.

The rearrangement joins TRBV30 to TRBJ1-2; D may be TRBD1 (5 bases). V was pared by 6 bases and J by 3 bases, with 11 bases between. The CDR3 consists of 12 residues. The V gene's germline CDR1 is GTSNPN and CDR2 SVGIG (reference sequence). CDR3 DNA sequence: TGTGCCTGTCCGTGGGGGTACTATGGCTACACCTTC. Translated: CACPWGYYGYTF.

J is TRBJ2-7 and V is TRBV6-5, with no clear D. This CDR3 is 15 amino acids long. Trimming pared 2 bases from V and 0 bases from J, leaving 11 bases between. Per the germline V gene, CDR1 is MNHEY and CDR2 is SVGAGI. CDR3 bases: TGTGCCAGCAGTTACGACTCGCCGATCTCCTACGAGCAGTACTTC. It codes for CASSYDSPISYEQYF.

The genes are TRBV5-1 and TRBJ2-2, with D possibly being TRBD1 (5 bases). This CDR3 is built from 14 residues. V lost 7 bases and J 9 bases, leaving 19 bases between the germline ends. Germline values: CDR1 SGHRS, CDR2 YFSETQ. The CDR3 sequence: CASGIWGGAWELFF. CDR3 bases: TGCGCCAGCGGAATCTGGGGTGGGGCCTGGGAGCTGTTTTTT.

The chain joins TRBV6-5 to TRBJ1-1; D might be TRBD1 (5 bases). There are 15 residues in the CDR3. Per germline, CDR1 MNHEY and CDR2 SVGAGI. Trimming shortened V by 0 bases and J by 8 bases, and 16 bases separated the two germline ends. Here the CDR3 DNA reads TGTGCCAGCAGTTACTCGAATTTAGGGGTCTTAGAAGCTTTCTTT. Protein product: CASSYSNLGVLEAFF.

DNA for the CDR3: TGTGCCAGCTCACCAATCGGGGCAGGTTATAATATTGATTCACCCCTCCACTTT. It specifies CASSPIGAGYNIDSPLHF. The rearrangement uses TRBV18 and TRBJ1-6; possibly TRBD1 for D (5 bases). The V end lost 2 bases, the J end lost 8 bases, and 22 bases lay between the germline ends. The CDR3 length is 18 residues. Germline V gives CDR1 KGHSH, CDR2 LQKENI.

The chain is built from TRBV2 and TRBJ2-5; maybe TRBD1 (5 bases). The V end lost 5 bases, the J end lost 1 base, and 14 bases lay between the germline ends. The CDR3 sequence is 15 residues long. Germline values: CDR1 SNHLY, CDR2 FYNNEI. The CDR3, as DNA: TGTGCCAGCAGTAGCAGGGTAGGGCCCCAAGAGACCCAGTACTTC. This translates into CASSSRVGPQETQYF. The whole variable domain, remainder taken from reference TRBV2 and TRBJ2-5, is EPEVTQTPSHQVTQMGQEVILRCVPISNHLYFYWYRQILGQKVEFLVSFYNNEISEKSEIFDDQFSVERPDGSNFTLKIRSTKLEDSAMYFCASSSRVGPQETQYFGPGTRLLVL.

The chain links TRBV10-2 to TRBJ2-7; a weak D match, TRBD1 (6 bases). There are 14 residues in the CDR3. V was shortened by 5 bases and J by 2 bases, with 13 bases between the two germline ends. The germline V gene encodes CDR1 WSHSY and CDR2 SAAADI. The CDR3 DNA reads TGCGCCAGCAGTCCGGGACAACTACCCTACGAGCAGTACTTC. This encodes CASSPGQLPYEQYF.

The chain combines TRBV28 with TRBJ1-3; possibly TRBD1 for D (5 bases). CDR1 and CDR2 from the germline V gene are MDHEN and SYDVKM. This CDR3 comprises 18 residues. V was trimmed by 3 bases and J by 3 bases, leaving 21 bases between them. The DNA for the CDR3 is TGTGCCAGCAGTTTCTCATCGTGGATAGGGGCTGGTGGAAACACCATATATTTT. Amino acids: CASSFSSWIGAGGNTIYF.

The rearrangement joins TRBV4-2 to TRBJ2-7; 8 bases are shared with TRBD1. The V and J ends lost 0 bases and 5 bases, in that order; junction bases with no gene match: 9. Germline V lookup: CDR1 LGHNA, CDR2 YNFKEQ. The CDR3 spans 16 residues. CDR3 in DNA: TGTGCCAGCAGCCAAGAACAAGGACAGGGTGGCCACGAGCAGTACTTC. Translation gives CASSQEQGQGGHEQYF.

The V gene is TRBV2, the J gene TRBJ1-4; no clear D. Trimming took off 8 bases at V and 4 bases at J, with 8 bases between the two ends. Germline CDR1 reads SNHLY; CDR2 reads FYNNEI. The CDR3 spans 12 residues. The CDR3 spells CASRTDNEKLFF. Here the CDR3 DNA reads TGTGCCAGCCGGACTGATAATGAAAAACTGTTTTTT.